One and the same sample provided the 12 T cell receptor beta chains below, sequenced in a study of blood T cell repertoires in COVID-19. Sequencing was performed with immunoSEQ multiplex PCR; in TCRdb, only in-frame clones are kept and a portion is missing. This sample has 250,000 to 300,000 clones, with 85% found just once. The sample taken for sequencing was peripheral blood. The receptors were sampled from a man aged 50-60 years with active or convalescent COVID-19.

This chain links TRBV20-1 with TRBJ2-7; D is unclear. Germline V lookup: CDR1 DFQATT, CDR2 SNEGSKA (reference sequence). The V gene lost 3 bases and the J gene lost 1 base, with 10 bases spanning the gap. CDR3 length: 13 amino acids. The CDR3 spells CSASQAVSYEQYF. CDR3 coding DNA: TGCAGTGCTAGTCAGGCCGTGTCCTACGAGCAGTACTTC.

The chain recombines TRBV3-1 (or the pseudogene TRBV3-2) with TRBJ1-2; no clear D gene. Germline V gene sequence: CDR1 LGHDT, CDR2 YNNKEL (reference sequence). The length of the CDR3 is 16 residues. V was shortened by 0 bases and J by 6 bases, with 17 bases between the two germline ends. As DNA, the CDR3 is TGTGCCAGCAGCCAAGATATCTCGGGGTACTATAATGGCTACACCTTC. Translation gives CASSQDISGYYNGYTF.

The genes are TRBV3-1 (or the pseudogene TRBV3-2) and TRBJ1-1; tentative D call: TRBD1 (5 bases). Germline CDR1 is LGHDT and CDR2 is YNNKEL (reference sequence). With 3 bases removed from V and 4 bases from J, the gap between germline ends came to 9 bases. This CDR3 spans 13 amino acids. CDR3 sequence (DNA): TGTGCCAGCAGCCATGGGGCTGGCACTGAAGCTTTCTTT. Encoded protein: CASSHGAGTEAFF.

This chain connects TRBV5-1 to TRBJ1-1, with 10 bases matching TRBD1. The V and J ends lost 3 bases and 6 bases, in that order; junction bases with no gene match: 5. Germline CDR1 reads SGHRS; CDR2 reads YFSETQ. The CDR3 sequence is 14 residues long. The CDR3 spells CASSWGQGIAEAFF. The DNA of the CDR3 is TGCGCCAGCAGCTGGGGACAGGGGATAGCTGAAGCTTTCTTT.

A remark on this clone: Other DNA sequences of this sample code for an identical CDR3. The chain links TRBV5-1 to TRBJ1-1; the D gene is possibly TRBD1 (6 bases). The germline CDR1 and CDR2 sequences are SGHRS and YFSETQ. Trimming shortened V by 0 bases and J by 1 base, and 7 bases separated the two germline ends. The CDR3 runs to 14 residues. Here the CDR3 reads CASSLEGGNTEAFF. CDR3 DNA sequence: TGCGCCAGCAGCTTGGAAGGGGGGAACACTGAAGCTTTCTTT.

The V and J genes are TRBV2 and TRBJ2-1; D call uncertain. CDR1 and CDR2 (germline): SNHLY, FYNNEI. V was cut by 7 bases and J by 6 bases, with 10 bases left in between. This CDR3 comprises 12 residues. The CDR3 loop reads CASKYSGNEQFF. The CDR3 bases are TGTGCCAGCAAGTATAGTGGCAATGAGCAGTTCTTC.

In DNA, the CDR3 is TGTGCCAGCAGTCCCACAGGGGGGGGAGGCAATGAGCAGTTCTTC. Translating gives CASSPTGGGGNEQFF. The V and J genes are TRBV6-2 or TRBV6-3 and TRBJ2-1, with D perhaps matching TRBD1 (8 bases). The CDR3 extends over 15 amino acids. The germline gives CDR1 MNHEY, CDR2 SVGEGT. The germline V and J ends were trimmed by 5 bases and 6 bases, with 17 bases remaining between them.

This chain uses TRBV9 with TRBJ2-7; 11 bases align to TRBD1. Germline CDR1 is SGDLS and CDR2 is YYNGEE. The CDR3 loop spans 14 amino acids. V lost 3 bases, J lost 7 bases, and 6 bases stayed unmatched. The CDR3 sequence is CASSGGQGAGEQYF. The CDR3 coding sequence is TGTGCCAGCAGCGGCGGACAGGGGGCGGGGGAGCAGTACTTC.

The gene calls are TRBV3-1 (or the pseudogene TRBV3-2) and TRBJ1-4; maybe TRBD1 (6 bases). The length of the CDR3 is 14 residues. With 5 bases removed from V and 8 bases from J, the gap between germline ends came to 15 bases. The V gene's germline CDR1 is LGHDT and CDR2 YNNKEL (reference sequence). The CDR3 DNA is TGTGCCAGCAGCACGAGGGGGGGCAGGGAAAAACTGTTTTTT. Translation: CASSTRGGREKLFF.

The chain joins TRBV28 to TRBJ1-1; weak D call: TRBD1 (5 bases). The CDR3 sequence is 14 residues long. Trimming removed 11 bases at V and 2 bases at J, with 18 bases between. Germline V lookup: CDR1 MDHEN, CDR2 SYDVKM. The CDR3 sequence: CAVGSTVTNTEAFF. The CDR3 DNA is TGTGCCGTGGGGTCGACAGTCACCAACACTGAAGCTTTCTTT.

The chain combines TRBV18 with TRBJ2-7; 8 nucleotides match TRBD1. The length of the CDR3 is 14 residues. In germline, CDR1 is KGHSH, CDR2 LQKENI. The V segment lost 8 bases and the J segment 2 bases; nucleotides outside the gene matches: 8. As DNA, the CDR3 is TGTGCCAGCCGGAGCCCGGACAGGGCCTACGAGCAGTACTTC. Its protein is CASRSPDRAYEQYF.

The rearrangement uses TRBV6-2 or TRBV6-3 and TRBJ2-1, with D perhaps TRBD2 (6 bases). The CDR3 is 13 residues long. Trimming left V 4 bases short and J 3 bases short, with 7 bases between. Germline CDR1 reads MNHEY; CDR2 reads SVGEGT. DNA of the CDR3: TGTGCCAGCAGTTCGGGAGTCTACAATGAGCAGTTCTTC. It specifies CASSSGVYNEQFF.